This T cell receptor beta chain comes out of a study of blood T cell repertoires in COVID-19. Study-level information: Collection of acute and convalescent COVID-19 samples took place in the United States, Italy and Spain. T cells, B-cell-depleted T cells, or PBMCs provided the cDNA or gDNA that served as material.

Trimming took 0 bases from V and 5 from J; bases not matched to a gene: 9. This CDR3 region has 16 residues. In germline, CDR1 is SGHRS, CDR2 YFSETQ. In the original workflow: For nucleated cells, counts were estimated from reference gene primer amplification. Sequenced by immunoSEQ multiplex PCR; TCRdb stores in-frame clones only, minus some. The DNA was the basis for D and trimming; V, J and clone size are from that table. The sample lists roughly 160,000 clones, more than 70% occurring once. This chain joins TRBV5-1 and TRBJ1-2; the match to TRBD1 covers 8 bases. Material: peripheral blood. The TCR comes from a woman in her 70s who had recovered from COVID-19. The CDR3 region has the DNA TGCGCCAGCAGCTTGGAAGTCAGGGGGCACGGTTATGGCTACACCTTC. It yields the protein CASSLEVRGHGYGYTF.